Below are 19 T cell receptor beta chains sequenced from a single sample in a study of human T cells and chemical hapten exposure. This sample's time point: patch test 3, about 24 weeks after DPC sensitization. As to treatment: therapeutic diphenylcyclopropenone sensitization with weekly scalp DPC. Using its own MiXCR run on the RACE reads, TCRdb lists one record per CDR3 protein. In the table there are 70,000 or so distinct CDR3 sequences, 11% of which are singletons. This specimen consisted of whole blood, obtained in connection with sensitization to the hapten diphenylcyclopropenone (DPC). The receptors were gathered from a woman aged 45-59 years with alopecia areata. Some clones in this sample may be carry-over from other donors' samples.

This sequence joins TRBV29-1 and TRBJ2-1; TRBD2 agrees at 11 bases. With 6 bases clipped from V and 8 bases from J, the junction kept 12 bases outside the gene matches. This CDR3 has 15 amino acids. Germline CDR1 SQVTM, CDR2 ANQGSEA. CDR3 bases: TGCAGCGTCGGGGGGACTAGCGGATTATTTGATGAGCAGTTCTTC. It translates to CSVGGTSGLFDEQFF.

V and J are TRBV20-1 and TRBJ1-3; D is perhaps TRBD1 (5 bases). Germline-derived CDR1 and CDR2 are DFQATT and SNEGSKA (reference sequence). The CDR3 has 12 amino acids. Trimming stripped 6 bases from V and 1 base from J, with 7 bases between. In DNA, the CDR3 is TGCAGTGCCGCAGGGTCTGGAAACACCATATATTTT. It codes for CSAAGSGNTIYF.

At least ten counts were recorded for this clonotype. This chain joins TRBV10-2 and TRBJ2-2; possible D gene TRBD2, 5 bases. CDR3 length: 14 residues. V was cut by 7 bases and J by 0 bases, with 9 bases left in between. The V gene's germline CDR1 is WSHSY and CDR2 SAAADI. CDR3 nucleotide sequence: TGCGCCAGCACCGGGATCGCGAACACCGGGGAGCTGTTTTTT. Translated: CASTGIANTGELFF.

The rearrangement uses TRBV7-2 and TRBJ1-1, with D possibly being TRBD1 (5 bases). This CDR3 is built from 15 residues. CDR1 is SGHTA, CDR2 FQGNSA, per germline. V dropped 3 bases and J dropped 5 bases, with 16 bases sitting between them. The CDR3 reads CASSFPAVKGTEAFF. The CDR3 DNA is TGTGCCAGCAGCTTTCCGGCAGTAAAGGGGACTGAAGCTTTCTTT.

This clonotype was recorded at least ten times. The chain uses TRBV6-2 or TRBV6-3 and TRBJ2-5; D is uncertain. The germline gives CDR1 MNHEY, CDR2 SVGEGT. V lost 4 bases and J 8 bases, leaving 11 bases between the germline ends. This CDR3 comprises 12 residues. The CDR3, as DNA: TGTGCCAGCAGTTCGGCGGATCGTACCCAGTACTTC. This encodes CASSSADRTQYF.

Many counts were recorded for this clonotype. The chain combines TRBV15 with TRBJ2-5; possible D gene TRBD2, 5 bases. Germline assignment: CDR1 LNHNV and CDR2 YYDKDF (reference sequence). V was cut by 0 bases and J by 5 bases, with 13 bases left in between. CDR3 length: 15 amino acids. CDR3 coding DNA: TGTGCCACCAGCAGAGATCGGGCTAGCCGCGAGACCCAGTACTTC. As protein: CATSRDRASRETQYF.

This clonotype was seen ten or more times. CDR3 loop: CSAPPMVSGRGADTQYF. The CDR3 DNA follows: TGCAGTGCTCCACCAATGGTATCCGGGAGGGGGGCAGATACGCAGTATTTT. The chain uses TRBV20-1 and TRBJ2-3, with 8 positions matching TRBD2. Trimming removed 5 bases from V and 4 bases from J; junction bases left unmatched: 17. CDR3 length equals 17 residues. CDR1 is DFQATT, CDR2 SNEGSKA, per germline (reference sequence).

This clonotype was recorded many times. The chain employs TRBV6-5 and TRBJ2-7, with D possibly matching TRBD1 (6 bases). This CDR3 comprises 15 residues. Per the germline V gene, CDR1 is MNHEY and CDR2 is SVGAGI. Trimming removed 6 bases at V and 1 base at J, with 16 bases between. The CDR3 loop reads CASRSSTGISYEQYF. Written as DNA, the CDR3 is TGTGCCAGCAGGTCCTCGACAGGAATTTCCTACGAGCAGTACTTC.

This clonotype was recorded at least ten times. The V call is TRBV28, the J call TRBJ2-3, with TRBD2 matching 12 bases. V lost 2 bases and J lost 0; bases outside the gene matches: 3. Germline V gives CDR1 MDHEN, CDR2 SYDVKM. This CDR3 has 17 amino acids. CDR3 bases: TGTGCCAGCAGTTTACTAGCGGGAGGGCCCAGCACAGATACGCAGTATTTT. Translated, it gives CASSLLAGGPSTDTQYF.

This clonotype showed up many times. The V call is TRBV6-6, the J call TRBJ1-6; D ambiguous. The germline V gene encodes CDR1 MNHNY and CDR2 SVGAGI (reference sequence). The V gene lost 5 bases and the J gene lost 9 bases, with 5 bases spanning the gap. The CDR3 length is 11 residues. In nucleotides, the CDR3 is TGTGCCAGCAGTGGACCTTCACCCCTCCACTTT. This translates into CASSGPSPLHF.

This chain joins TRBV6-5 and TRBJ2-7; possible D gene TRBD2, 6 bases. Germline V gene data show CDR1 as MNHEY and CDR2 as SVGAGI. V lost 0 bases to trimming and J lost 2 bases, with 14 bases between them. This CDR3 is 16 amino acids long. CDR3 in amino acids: CASSYSWDSGPYEQYF. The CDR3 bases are TGTGCCAGCAGTTACTCGTGGGATAGCGGTCCCTACGAGCAGTACTTC.

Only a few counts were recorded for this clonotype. The CDR3 loop reads CASSPGSRSPLLSYNEQFF. Here the CDR3 DNA reads TGTGCCAGCAGCCCCGGGAGCAGGAGTCCCCTCCTCTCCTACAATGAGCAGTTCTTC. The J gene is TRBJ2-1, the V gene TRBV3-1; tentative D call: TRBD2 (6 bases). The CDR3 runs 19 residues. The germline V gene encodes CDR1 LGHDT and CDR2 YNNKEL (reference sequence). The V and J ends lost 4 bases and 0 bases respectively, with 22 bases between them.

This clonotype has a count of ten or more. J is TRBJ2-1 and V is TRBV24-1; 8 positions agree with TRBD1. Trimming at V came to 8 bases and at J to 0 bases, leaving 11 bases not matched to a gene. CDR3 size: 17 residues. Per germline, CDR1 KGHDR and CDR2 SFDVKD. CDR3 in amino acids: CATILPTRGPSYNEQFF. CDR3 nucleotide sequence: TGTGCCACCATTCTACCTACCAGGGGGCCCTCCTACAATGAGCAGTTCTTC.

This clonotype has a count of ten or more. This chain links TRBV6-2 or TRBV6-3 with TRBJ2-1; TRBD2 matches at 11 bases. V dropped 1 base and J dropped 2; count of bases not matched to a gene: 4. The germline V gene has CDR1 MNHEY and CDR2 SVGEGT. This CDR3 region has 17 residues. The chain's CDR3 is CASSYWLAGGPYNEQFF. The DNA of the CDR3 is TGTGCCAGCAGTTACTGGCTAGCGGGAGGCCCCTACAATGAGCAGTTCTTC.

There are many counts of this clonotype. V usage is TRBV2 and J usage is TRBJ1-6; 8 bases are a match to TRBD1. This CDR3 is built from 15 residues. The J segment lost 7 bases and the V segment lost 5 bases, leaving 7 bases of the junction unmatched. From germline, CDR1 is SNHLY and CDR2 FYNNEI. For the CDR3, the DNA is TGTGCCAGCAGTCGAGACCAGGGGGCGAATTCACCCCTCCACTTT. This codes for CASSRDQGANSPLHF.

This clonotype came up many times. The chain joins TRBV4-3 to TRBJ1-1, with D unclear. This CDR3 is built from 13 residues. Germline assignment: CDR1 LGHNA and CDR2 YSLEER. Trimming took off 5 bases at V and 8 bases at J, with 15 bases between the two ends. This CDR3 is CASSEQRLAEAFF. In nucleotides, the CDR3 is TGCGCCAGCAGCGAGCAGCGCCTGGCCGAAGCTTTCTTT.

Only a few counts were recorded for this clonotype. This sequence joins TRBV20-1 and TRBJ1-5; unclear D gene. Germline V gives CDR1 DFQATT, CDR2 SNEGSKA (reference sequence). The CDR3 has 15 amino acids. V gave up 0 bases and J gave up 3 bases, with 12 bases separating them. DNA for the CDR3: TGCAGTGCTAGAGATAGGGCAGGCCTCAATCAGCCCCAGCATTTT. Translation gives CSARDRAGLNQPQHF.

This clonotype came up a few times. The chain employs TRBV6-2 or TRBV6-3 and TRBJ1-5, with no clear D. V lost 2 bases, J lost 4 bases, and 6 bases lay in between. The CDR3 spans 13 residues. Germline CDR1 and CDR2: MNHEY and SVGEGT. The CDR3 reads CASSYDNNQPQHF. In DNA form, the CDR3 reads TGTGCCAGCAGTTACGACAATAATCAGCCCCAGCATTTT.

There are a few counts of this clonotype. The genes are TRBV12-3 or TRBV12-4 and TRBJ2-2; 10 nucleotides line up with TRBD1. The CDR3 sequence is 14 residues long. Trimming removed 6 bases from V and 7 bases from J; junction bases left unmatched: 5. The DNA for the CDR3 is TGTGCCAGCAGGACAGGGGGCGGAATCGGGGAGCTGTTTTTT. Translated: CASRTGGGIGELFF.